The 32 T cell receptor beta chains below all came from one sample that was sequenced in a study of blood T cell repertoires in COVID-19. Some clones are missing from TCRdb's copy, which holds only in-frame ones; the method was immunoSEQ multiplex PCR. This sample carries 250,000 to 300,000 clones, around 93% of them seen once, and the ten largest clones take 1.2%. The material sequenced was PBMCs or T cells enriched from blood (not recorded which). These receptors were taken from a human donor in a cohort exposed to, infected with or recovered from COVID-19 (not recorded which). The donor label of this sample is uncertain.

The chain uses TRBV12-3 or TRBV12-4 and TRBJ1-2, with 8 bases lining up with TRBD1. This CDR3 spans 13 amino acids. The V segment lost 4 bases and the J segment 12 bases; nucleotides outside the gene matches: 10. This CDR3 reads CASSSRTGREDTF. CDR3 DNA sequence: TGTGCCAGCAGTTCTCGGACAGGGAGGGAAGACACCTTC.

In nucleotides, the CDR3 is TGTGCCAGCAGTGAAGCATCCAGGGGGGCCGGGGAGCTGTTTTTT. Translation gives CASSEASRGAGELFF. The chain uses TRBV2 and TRBJ2-2; D is possibly TRBD1 (7 bases). Germline CDR1 SNHLY, CDR2 FYNNEI. Deletions cut 0 bases from V and 6 bases from J, with 11 bases between. This CDR3 is 15 amino acids long.

The chain is built from TRBV6-2 or TRBV6-3 and TRBJ2-2; 14 bases map to TRBD2. The junction had 0 bases not matched to a gene; V was cut back by 0 bases and J by 3 bases. The CDR3 consists of 17 residues. CDR1 is MNHEY and CDR2 is SVGEGT in the germline V gene. The DNA for the CDR3 is TGTGCCAGCAGTTACTCGACTAGCGGGGGGGACACCGGGGAGCTGTTTTTT. It translates to CASSYSTSGGDTGELFF.

The chain links TRBV9 to TRBJ2-7; 8 bases align to TRBD1. The ends lost 4 bases at V and 2 bases at J; junction bases unmatched: 5. Germline V gene sequence: CDR1 SGDLS, CDR2 YYNGEE. There are 14 residues in the CDR3. CDR3 amino acids: CASSPSGGPYEQYF. CDR3 sequence (DNA): TGTGCCAGCAGCCCATCAGGGGGCCCCTACGAGCAGTACTTC.

The V call is TRBV19, the J call TRBJ1-5; 8 bases fit TRBD1. Unmatched junction bases numbered 15, after V lost 7 bases and J lost 7 bases. The CDR3 loop spans 16 amino acids. The germline V gene encodes CDR1 LNHDA and CDR2 SQIVND (reference sequence). The CDR3 protein is CASTWTGKSATQPQHF. The CDR3 DNA sequence: TGTGCCAGTACTTGGACAGGGAAGAGCGCTACCCAGCCCCAGCATTTT.

V and J are TRBV11-3 and TRBJ2-2; D uncertain. Germline values: CDR1 SGHNT, CDR2 YENEEA. The CDR3 covers 16 residues. V lost 5 bases, J lost 1 base, and 14 bases lay in between. CDR3 region: CASSPSGSLNTGELFF. DNA of the CDR3: TGTGCCAGCAGCCCCAGTGGCTCCTTGAACACCGGGGAGCTGTTTTTT.

This sequence joins TRBV7-8 and TRBJ1-5; D might be TRBD1 (6 bases). Germline V lookup: CDR1 SGHVS, CDR2 FQNEAQ. The ends were cut back, 3 bases at V and 4 bases at J, with 7 bases in the middle. CDR3 length equals 13 residues. The CDR3 is CASSFDRNQPQHF. The DNA of the CDR3 is TGTGCCAGCAGCTTTGACAGGAATCAGCCCCAGCATTTT.

V and J are TRBV6-5 and TRBJ1-3, with D perhaps TRBD1 (5 bases). V was shortened by 8 bases and J by 1 base, with 9 bases between the two germline ends. The CDR3 is 13 amino acids. CDR1 and CDR2 from the germline V gene are MNHEY and SVGAGI. The CDR3, as DNA: TGTGCCAGCGAAACAGGATCTGGAAACACCATATATTTT. It codes for CASETGSGNTIYF.

This chain connects TRBV2 to TRBJ2-5; D may be TRBD1 (6 bases). This CDR3 region has 12 residues. Germline V gives CDR1 SNHLY, CDR2 FYNNEI. V lost 7 bases and J 14 bases, leaving 20 bases between the germline ends. The DNA for the CDR3 is TGTGCCAGCAACTCAGGGGAAAGGATGCAATACTTC. Translating it yields CASNSGERMQYF. Full variable domain (remainder filled in from reference TRBV2 and TRBJ2-5): EPEVTQTPSHQVTQMGQEVILRCVPISNHLYFYWYRQILGQKVEFLVSFYNNEISEKSEIFDDQFSVERPDGSNFTLKIRSTKLEDSAMYFCASNSGERMQYFGPGTRLLVL.

This chain uses TRBV6-5 with TRBJ2-3, with D tentatively TRBD2 (5 bases). Germline V CDR1 and CDR2: MNHEY, SVGAGI. Between the trimmed V and J ends, which lost 5 bases and 0 bases, there was a span of 9 bases. CDR3 length equals 14 residues. The CDR3 nucleotides are TGTGCCAGCAGTAGCGGCTTCAGCACAGATACGCAGTATTTT. Translation gives CASSSGFSTDTQYF.

V usage is TRBV19 and J usage is TRBJ2-1; 11 bases are a match to TRBD1. Germline V gene lookup returns CDR1 LNHDA and CDR2 SQIVND (reference sequence). The CDR3 length is 15 residues. V lost 4 bases, J lost 7 bases, and 6 bases stayed unmatched. Here the CDR3 DNA reads TGTGCCAGTAGTACAGGACAGGGGGCATGGAATGAGCAGTTCTTC. It is translated as CASSTGQGAWNEQFF.

The rearrangement links TRBV6-5 to TRBJ1-1; maybe TRBD1 (6 bases). This CDR3 contains 14 residues. V shed 4 bases and J shed 5 bases, with 14 bases lying between them. CDR1 is MNHEY, CDR2 SVGAGI, per germline. CDR3 sequence: CASSFNGGRTEAFF. The CDR3 DNA reads TGTGCCAGCAGTTTCAACGGGGGGCGGACTGAAGCTTTCTTT.

The CDR3 DNA reads TGTGCCGTAGTGCTTGGGGCGAAGGAAACTGAAGCTTTCTTT. Encoded protein: CAVVLGAKETEAFF. The chain carries TRBV19 and TRBJ1-1, with a possible D match to TRBD1 (5 bases). Germline assignment: CDR1 LNHDA and CDR2 SQIVND (reference sequence). Trimming removed 11 bases from V and 5 bases from J, with 21 bases in between. The CDR3 is 14 residues long. The full variable domain, in which reference TRBV19 and TRBJ1-1 provide the parts outside the CDR3, is DGGITQSPKYLFRKEGQNVTLSCEQNLNHDAMYWYRQDPGQGLRLIYYSQIVNDFQKGDIAEGYSVSREKKESFPLTVTSAQKNPTAFYLCAVVLGAKETEAFFGQGTRLTVV.

The J gene is TRBJ2-1, the V gene TRBV7-7; 10 nucleotides line up with TRBD2. This CDR3 has 15 amino acids. The V segment lost 4 bases and the J segment 6 bases; nucleotides outside the gene matches: 6. Germline V lookup: CDR1 SSHAT, CDR2 FNYEAQ (reference sequence). CDR3 DNA sequence: TGTGCCAGCAGCTCAGCGCTAGCGGGAGCCAATGAGCAGTTCTTC. Translation gives CASSSALAGANEQFF.

The chain has TRBV9 and TRBJ1-3; 7 bases are shared with TRBD1. V dropped 2 bases and J dropped 0; count of bases not matched to a gene: 5. The germline CDR1 and CDR2 sequences are SGDLS and YYNGEE. The CDR3 is made up of 16 amino acids. DNA of the CDR3: TGTGCCAGCAGCGTCCGACAGGGAACCTCTGGAAACACCATATATTTT. This translates into CASSVRQGTSGNTIYF.

CDR3 in amino acids: CASSSRGSYEQYF. CDR3 bases: TGTGCCAGCAGCTCCCGGGGGTCCTACGAGCAGTACTTC. This chain uses TRBV5-5 with TRBJ2-7, with D maybe TRBD2 (6 bases). Trimming removed 3 bases at V and 1 base at J, with 8 bases between. In germline, CDR1 is SGHKS, CDR2 YYEKEE (reference sequence). The CDR3 is 13 amino acids.

The chain carries TRBV6-5 and TRBJ2-2; 7 bases map to TRBD1. V was clipped by 7 bases and J by 4 bases; unmatched bases: 6. The CDR3 extends over 14 amino acids. The germline CDR1 and CDR2 sequences are MNHEY and SVGAGI. The CDR3 protein is CASNPGQTTGELFF. The CDR3 DNA sequence: TGTGCCAGCAACCCGGGACAGACCACCGGGGAGCTGTTTTTT.

The gene calls are TRBV27 and TRBJ2-7, with TRBD2 matching 7 bases. This CDR3 region has 12 residues. CDR1 and CDR2 from the germline V gene are MNHEY and SMNVEV (reference sequence). J lost 3 bases, V lost 9 bases, and 5 bases had no gene match. The CDR3 loop is CASGWEGYEQYF. CDR3 nucleotide sequence: TGTGCCAGTGGGTGGGAGGGCTACGAGCAGTACTTC.

The rearrangement joins TRBV2 to TRBJ1-2, with D uncertain. The CDR3 sequence is 13 residues long. Germline V gene lookup returns CDR1 SNHLY and CDR2 FYNNEI. V lost 2 bases and J 2 bases, leaving 6 bases between the germline ends. The CDR3 DNA follows: TGTGCCAGCAGTGAAACGGGAAACTATGGCTACACCTTC. This gives the protein CASSETGNYGYTF.

The chain recombines TRBV27 with TRBJ2-7, with TRBD1 as a possible D gene (5 bases). Germline-derived CDR1 and CDR2 are MNHEY and SMNVEV (reference sequence). V was pared by 5 bases and J by 4 bases, with 15 bases between. CDR3 size: 14 residues. The CDR3 nucleotides are TGTGCCAGCAGTCCCCCCAGGGATAAATACGAGCAGTACTTC. Amino acids: CASSPPRDKYEQYF.

The chain carries TRBV29-1 and TRBJ1-5; tentative D call: TRBD1 (6 bases). The CDR3 is 14 residues long. Trimming took off 8 bases at V and 5 bases at J, with 19 bases between the two ends. Germline CDR1 and CDR2: SQVTM and ANQGSEA. The chain's CDR3 is CSIRGGAPDQPQHF. CDR3 in DNA: TGCAGCATCCGGGGGGGGGCCCCCGATCAGCCCCAGCATTTT.

The genes are TRBV15 and TRBJ2-7; 7 bases fit TRBD1. With V trimmed by 3 bases and J by 10 bases, 9 bases remained unmatched. Germline CDR1 LNHNV, CDR2 YYDKDF (reference sequence). The CDR3 sequence is 13 residues long. The CDR3 loop reads CATSRGTGVNQYF. CDR3 DNA: TGTGCCACCAGCAGGGGAACAGGGGTCAACCAGTACTTC.

V usage is TRBV10-1 and J usage is TRBJ1-2; D may be TRBD1 (5 bases). Trimming cost V 2 bases and J 7 bases, with 14 bases left between them. The germline V gene encodes CDR1 WNHNN and CDR2 SYGVQD (reference sequence). The length of the CDR3 is 14 residues. The CDR3 sequence: CASSEDRTGVGYTF. The CDR3 DNA reads as TGCGCCAGCAGTGAGGACCGGACGGGGGTTGGCTACACCTTC.

This clone came up once. This chain connects TRBV5-4 to TRBJ2-3, with D perhaps matching TRBD2 (6 bases). The CDR3 loop spans 15 amino acids. Trimming cost V 0 bases and J 0 bases, with 8 bases left between them. The germline CDR1 and CDR2 sequences are SGHNT and YYREEE (reference sequence). In DNA form, the CDR3 reads TGTGCCAGCAGCTTGGAGGGGACTAGCACAGATACGCAGTATTTT. Amino acid sequence: CASSLEGTSTDTQYF.

The J gene is TRBJ2-7, the V gene TRBV21-1; the table's D call, TRBD2, was not checked against the DNA. TRBV21-1 is given as a pseudogene. The CDR3 has 20 amino acids. CDR3 DNA sequence: TGTGCCAGCAGCAACCCGTCACTAGCGGGGGGGCCTTCGGGTTACTACGAGCAGTACTTC. This translates into CASSNPSLAGGPSGYYEQYF.

V gene TRBV4-1 combines with J gene TRBJ2-3; D call uncertain. This CDR3 is built from 14 residues. From germline, CDR1 is MGHRA and CDR2 YSYEKL. Trimming took off 4 bases at V and 1 base at J, with 9 bases between the two ends. Written as DNA, the CDR3 is TGCGCCAGCAGCCCTCGGAGAGGCACAGATACGCAGTATTTT. Residues: CASSPRRGTDTQYF.

The rearrangement links TRBV5-5 to TRBJ1-2; D might be TRBD1 (6 bases). Trimming cost V 1 base and J 8 bases, with 12 bases left between them. The germline V gene encodes CDR1 SGHKS and CDR2 YYEKEE (reference sequence). The CDR3 is 13 residues long. DNA of the CDR3: TGTGCCAGCAGCTTGACAAGGGGGGGAGGCTACACCTTC. Translation gives CASSLTRGGGYTF.

This chain links TRBV27 with TRBJ1-4, with TRBD1 matching over 7 bases. The CDR3 totals 16 residues. Per the germline V gene, CDR1 is MNHEY and CDR2 is SMNVEV (reference sequence). With 6 bases clipped from V and 0 bases from J, the junction kept 7 bases outside the gene matches. The CDR3 nucleotides read TGTGCCAGCAGACAAGGGGGCTCTCCAACTAATGAAAAACTGTTTTTT. As protein: CASRQGGSPTNEKLFF.

The chain recombines TRBV6-5 with TRBJ2-5; perhaps TRBD2 as D (7 bases). Trimming removed 6 bases at V and 5 bases at J, with 13 bases between. The CDR3 length is 13 residues. The germline V gene has CDR1 MNHEY and CDR2 SVGAGI. CDR3 nucleotides: TGTGCCAGCAGGCGGGGGCGAGGGGAGACCCAGTACTTC. This encodes CASRRGRGETQYF.

The V call is TRBV7-9, the J call TRBJ1-5, with 9 bases aligning to TRBD1. After removal of 1 base from V and 3 bases from J, the junction contained 1 base not matched to a gene. The CDR3 is 15 residues long. The germline V gene has CDR1 SEHNR and CDR2 FQNEAQ (reference sequence). DNA for the CDR3: TGTGCCAGCAGCTTAGGACAGGGGGACAATCAGCCCCAGCATTTT. Protein product: CASSLGQGDNQPQHF. The full variable domain, with the rest looked up from reference TRBV7-9 and TRBJ1-5, is DTGVSQNPRHKITKRGQNVTFRCDPISEHNRLYWYRQTLGQGPEFLTYFQNEAQLEKSRLLSDRFSAERPKGSFSTLEIQRTEQGDSAMYLCASSLGQGDNQPQHFGDGTRLSIL.

J is TRBJ1-2 and V is TRBV6-6; tentative D call: TRBD1 (6 bases). CDR3 length equals 14 residues. Germline loops: CDR1 MNHNY, CDR2 SVGAGI (reference sequence). V was pared by 2 bases and J by 2 bases, with 9 bases between. The CDR3 protein is CASSYEQGNYGYTF. Written as DNA, the CDR3 is TGTGCCAGCAGTTACGAACAGGGAAACTATGGCTACACCTTC.

The rearrangement uses TRBV10-2 and TRBJ1-5, with TRBD1 matching 9 bases. Germline values: CDR1 WSHSY, CDR2 SAAADI. The CDR3 has 16 amino acids. V was pared by 6 bases and J by 0 bases, with 6 bases of the junction left unmatched. In DNA, the CDR3 is TGCGCCAGCAGGGCCGGGACAGGGTTTAGCAATCAGCCCCAGCATTTT. As protein: CASRAGTGFSNQPQHF.